The source of this TCR beta chain is a study of metastatic and nonmetastatic thyroid tumors. The CDR3 has 12 amino acids. Trimming removed 5 bases from V and 7 bases from J; junction bases left unmatched: 5. In germline, CDR1 is LGHNA, CDR2 YSLEER. TCRdb recomputed clones from the PCR reads via MiXCR. The table lists tens of thousands of clones, 15% to 20% of them singletons. Among the patients, none had received any treatment before thyroid surgery. The chain recombines TRBV4-3 with TRBJ2-7; 7 bases are a match to TRBD1. The receptor comes from a female donor with papillary thyroid cancer or a benign thyroid nodule (not recorded which). Some clones in this sample may be carry-over from other donors' samples. The sequencing sample was made of blood. The CDR3 protein is CASSTDRKEQYF. In DNA form, the CDR3 reads TGCGCCAGCAGCACGGACAGGAAAGAGCAGTACTTC.